This TCR beta chain was obtained from a study of cytotoxic CD8 clonotypes in ibrutinib-treated CLL. Germline CDR1 reads SGHTA; CDR2 reads FQGNSA. The CDR3 sequence is 14 residues long. V shed 3 bases and J shed 8 bases, with 11 bases lying between them. Sequenced by immunoSEQ multiplex PCR; TCRdb stores in-frame clones only, minus some. The table lists over 95,000 clones, approximately 58% of them singletons, with 37% in the top ten. Material: PBMCs, obtained after 24 months of ibrutinib treatment. This chain uses TRBV7-2 with TRBJ1-6, with D possibly matching TRBD1 (5 bases). The TCR was taken from a human donor with chronic lymphocytic leukemia. CDR3 sequence reads: CASSFQGKDSPLHF. Written as DNA, the CDR3 is TGTGCCAGCAGCTTCCAGGGTAAAGATTCACCCCTCCACTTT. Full variable domain (remainder filled in from reference TRBV7-2 and TRBJ1-6): GAGVSQSPSNKVTEKGKDVELRCDPISGHTALYWYRQSLGQGLEFLIYFQGNSAPDKSGLPSDRFSAERTGGSVSTLTIQRTQQEDSAVYLCASSFQGKDSPLHFGNGTRLTVT.